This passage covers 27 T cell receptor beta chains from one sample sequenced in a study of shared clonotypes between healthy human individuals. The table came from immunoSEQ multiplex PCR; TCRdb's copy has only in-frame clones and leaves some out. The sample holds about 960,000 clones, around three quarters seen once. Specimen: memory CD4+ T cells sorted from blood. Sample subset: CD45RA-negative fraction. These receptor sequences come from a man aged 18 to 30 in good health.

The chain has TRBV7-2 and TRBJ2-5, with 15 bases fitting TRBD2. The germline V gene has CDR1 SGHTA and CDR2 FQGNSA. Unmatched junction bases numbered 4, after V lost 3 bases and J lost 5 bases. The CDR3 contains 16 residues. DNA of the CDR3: TGTGCCAGCAGCTTGTCCGGGACTAGCGGGAGGGAGACCCAGTACTTC. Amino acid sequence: CASSLSGTSGRETQYF. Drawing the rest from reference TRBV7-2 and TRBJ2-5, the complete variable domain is GAGVSQSPSNKVTEKGKDVELRCDPISGHTALYWYRQSLGQGLEFLIYFQGNSAPDKSGLPSDRFSAERTGGSVSTLTIQRTQQEDSAVYLCASSLSGTSGRETQYFGPGTRLLVL.

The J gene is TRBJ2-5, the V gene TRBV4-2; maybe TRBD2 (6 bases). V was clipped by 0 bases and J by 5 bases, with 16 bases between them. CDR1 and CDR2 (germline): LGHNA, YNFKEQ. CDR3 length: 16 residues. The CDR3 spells CASSQDPLARRETQYF. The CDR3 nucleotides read TGTGCCAGCAGCCAAGATCCTCTAGCGCGAAGGGAGACCCAGTACTTC.

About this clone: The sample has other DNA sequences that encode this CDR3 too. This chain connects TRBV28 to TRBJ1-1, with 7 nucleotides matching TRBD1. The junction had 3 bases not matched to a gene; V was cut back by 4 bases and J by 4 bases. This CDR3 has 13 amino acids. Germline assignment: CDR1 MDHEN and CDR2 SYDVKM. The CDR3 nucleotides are TGTGCCAGCAGTTCCCGACAGGGCACTGAAGCTTTCTTT. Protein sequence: CASSSRQGTEAFF.

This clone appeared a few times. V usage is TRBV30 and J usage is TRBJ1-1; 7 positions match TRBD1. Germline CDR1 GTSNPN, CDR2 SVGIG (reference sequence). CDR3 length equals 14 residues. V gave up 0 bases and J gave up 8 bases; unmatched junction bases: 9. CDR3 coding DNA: TGTGCCTGGAGTGTACACGACAGGGATGCGGAAGCTTTCTTT. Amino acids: CAWSVHDRDAEAFF. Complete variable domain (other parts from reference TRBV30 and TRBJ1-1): SQTIHQWPATLVQPVGSPLSLECTVEGTSNPNLYWYRQAAGRGLQLLFYSVGIGQISSEVPQNLSASRPQDRQFILSSKKLLLSDSGFYLCAWSVHDRDAEAFFGQGTRLTVV.

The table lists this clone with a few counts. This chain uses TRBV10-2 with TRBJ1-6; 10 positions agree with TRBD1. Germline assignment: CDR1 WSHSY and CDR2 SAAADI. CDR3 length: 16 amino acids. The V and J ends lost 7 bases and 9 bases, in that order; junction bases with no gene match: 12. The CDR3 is CASMRPDRDRGSPLHF. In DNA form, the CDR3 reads TGCGCCAGCATGAGGCCGGACCGGGACAGGGGTTCACCCCTCCACTTT.

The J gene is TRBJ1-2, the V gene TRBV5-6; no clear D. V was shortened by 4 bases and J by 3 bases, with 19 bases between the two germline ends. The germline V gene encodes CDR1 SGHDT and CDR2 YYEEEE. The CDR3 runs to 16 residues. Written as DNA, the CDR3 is TGTGCCAGCAGCCGGGCCCTCCGACGTTGGGACTATGGCTACACCTTC. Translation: CASSRALRRWDYGYTF.

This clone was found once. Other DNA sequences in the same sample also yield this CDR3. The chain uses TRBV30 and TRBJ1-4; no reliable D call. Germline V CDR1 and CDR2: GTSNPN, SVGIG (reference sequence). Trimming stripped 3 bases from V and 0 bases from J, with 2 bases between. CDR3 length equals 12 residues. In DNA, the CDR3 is TGTGCCTGGAGCGCAACTAATGAAAAACTGTTTTTT. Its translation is CAWSATNEKLFF.

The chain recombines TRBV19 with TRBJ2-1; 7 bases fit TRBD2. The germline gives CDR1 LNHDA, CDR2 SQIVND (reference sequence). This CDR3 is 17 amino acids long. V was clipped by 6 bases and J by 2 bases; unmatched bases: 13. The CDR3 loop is CASSLMRTSWTYNEQFF. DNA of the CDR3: TGTGCCAGTAGCTTAATGAGGACTAGTTGGACCTACAATGAGCAGTTCTTC. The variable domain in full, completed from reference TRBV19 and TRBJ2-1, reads DGGITQSPKYLFRKEGQNVTLSCEQNLNHDAMYWYRQDPGQGLRLIYYSQIVNDFQKGDIAEGYSVSREKKESFPLTVTSAQKNPTAFYLCASSLMRTSWTYNEQFFGPGTRLTVL.

The CDR3 region is CASSQDRGVGEQYF. Here the CDR3 DNA reads TGTGCCAGCAGCCAAGATAGGGGCGTGGGGGAGCAGTACTTC. The gene calls are TRBV4-2 and TRBJ2-7, with a tentative D call TRBD1 (5 bases). The CDR3 sequence is 14 residues long. Germline CDR1 reads LGHNA; CDR2 reads YNFKEQ. V gave up 0 bases and J gave up 7 bases, with 13 bases separating them.

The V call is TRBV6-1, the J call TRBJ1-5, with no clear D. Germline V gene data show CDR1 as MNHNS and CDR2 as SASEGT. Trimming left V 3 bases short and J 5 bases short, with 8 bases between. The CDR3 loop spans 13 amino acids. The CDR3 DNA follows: TGTGCCAGCAGTGATACGTATGATCAGCCCCAGCATTTT. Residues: CASSDTYDQPQHF.

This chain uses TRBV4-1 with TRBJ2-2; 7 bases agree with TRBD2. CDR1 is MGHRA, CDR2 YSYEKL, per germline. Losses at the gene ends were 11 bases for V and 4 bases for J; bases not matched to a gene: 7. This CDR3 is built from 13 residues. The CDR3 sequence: CAPGSGITGELFF. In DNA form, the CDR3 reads TGCGCCCCGGGGAGCGGGATCACCGGGGAGCTGTTTTTT.

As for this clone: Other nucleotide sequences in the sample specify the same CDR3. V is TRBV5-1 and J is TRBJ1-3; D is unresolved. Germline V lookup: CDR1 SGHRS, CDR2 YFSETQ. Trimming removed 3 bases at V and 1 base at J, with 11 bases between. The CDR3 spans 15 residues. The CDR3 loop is CASSSEGGSGNTIYF. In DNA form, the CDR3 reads TGCGCCAGCAGCTCGGAAGGAGGTTCTGGAAACACCATATATTTT.

CDR3 residues: CASSQGRGRSLAKNIQYF. In DNA, the CDR3 is TGTGCCAGCAGCCAGGGGCGGGGGCGCAGTCTAGCCAAAAACATTCAGTACTTC. The chain recombines TRBV11-2 with TRBJ2-4; D is perhaps TRBD2 (7 bases). Trimming stripped 5 bases from V and 0 bases from J, with 20 bases between. CDR1 is SGHAT, CDR2 FQNNGV, per germline. CDR3 length: 18 amino acids.

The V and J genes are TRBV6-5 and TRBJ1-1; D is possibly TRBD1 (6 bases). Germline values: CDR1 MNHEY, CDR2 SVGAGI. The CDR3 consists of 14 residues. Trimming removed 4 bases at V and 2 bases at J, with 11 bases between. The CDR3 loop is CASSFGTPNTEAFF. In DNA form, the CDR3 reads TGTGCCAGCAGTTTCGGGACACCCAACACTGAAGCTTTCTTT.

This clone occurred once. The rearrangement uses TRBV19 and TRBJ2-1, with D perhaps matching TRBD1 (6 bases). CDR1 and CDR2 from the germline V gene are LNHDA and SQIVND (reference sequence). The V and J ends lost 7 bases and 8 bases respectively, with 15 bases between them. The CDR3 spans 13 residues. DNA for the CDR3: TGTGCCAGTACGAGCAGGGGTCCGGATGAGCAGTTCTTC. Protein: CASTSRGPDEQFF.

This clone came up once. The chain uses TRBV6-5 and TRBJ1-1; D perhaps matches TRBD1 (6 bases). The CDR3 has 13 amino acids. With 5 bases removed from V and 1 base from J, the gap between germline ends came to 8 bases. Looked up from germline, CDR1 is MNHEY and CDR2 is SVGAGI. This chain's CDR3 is CASSPQGNTEAFF. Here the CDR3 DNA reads TGTGCCAGCAGTCCACAGGGGAACACTGAAGCTTTCTTT.

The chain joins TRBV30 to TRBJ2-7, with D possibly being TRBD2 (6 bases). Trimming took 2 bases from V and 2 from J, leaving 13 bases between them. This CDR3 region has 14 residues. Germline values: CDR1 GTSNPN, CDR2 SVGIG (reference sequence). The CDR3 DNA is TGTGCCTGGAGTCCGGGGGACGGACCCTACGAGCAGTACTTC. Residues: CAWSPGDGPYEQYF.

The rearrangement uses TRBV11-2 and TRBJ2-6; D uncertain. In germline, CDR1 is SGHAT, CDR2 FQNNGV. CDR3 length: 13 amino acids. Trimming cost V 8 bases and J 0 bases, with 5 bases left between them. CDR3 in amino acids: CASRDSGANVLTF. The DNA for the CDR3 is TGTGCCAGCCGAGACTCTGGGGCCAACGTCCTGACTTTC.

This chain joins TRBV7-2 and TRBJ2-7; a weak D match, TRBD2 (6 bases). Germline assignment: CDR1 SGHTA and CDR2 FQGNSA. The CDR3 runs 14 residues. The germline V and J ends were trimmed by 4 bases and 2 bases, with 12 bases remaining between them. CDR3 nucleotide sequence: TGTGCCAGCAGCTCCGTCGGGGGTCCCTACGAGCAGTACTTC. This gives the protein CASSSVGGPYEQYF.

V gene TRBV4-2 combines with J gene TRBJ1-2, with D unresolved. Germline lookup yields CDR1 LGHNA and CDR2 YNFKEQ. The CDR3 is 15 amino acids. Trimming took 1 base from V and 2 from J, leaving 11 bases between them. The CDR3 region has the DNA TGTGCCAGCAGCCAAGTAGCCCAGCTCAACTATGGCTACACCTTC. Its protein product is CASSQVAQLNYGYTF.

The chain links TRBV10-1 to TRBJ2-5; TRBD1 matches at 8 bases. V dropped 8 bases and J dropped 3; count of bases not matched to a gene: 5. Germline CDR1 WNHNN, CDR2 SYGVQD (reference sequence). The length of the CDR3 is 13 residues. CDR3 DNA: TGCGCCAGCGCGGACAGGGTAGAAGAGACCCAGTACTTC. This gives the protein CASADRVEETQYF.

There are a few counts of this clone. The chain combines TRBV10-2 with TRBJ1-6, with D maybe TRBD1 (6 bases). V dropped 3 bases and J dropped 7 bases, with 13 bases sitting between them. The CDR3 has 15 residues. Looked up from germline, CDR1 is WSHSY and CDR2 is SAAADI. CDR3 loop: CASSDLPGTNSPLHF. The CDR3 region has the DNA TGCGCCAGCAGTGATCTGCCAGGGACAAATTCACCCCTCCACTTT.

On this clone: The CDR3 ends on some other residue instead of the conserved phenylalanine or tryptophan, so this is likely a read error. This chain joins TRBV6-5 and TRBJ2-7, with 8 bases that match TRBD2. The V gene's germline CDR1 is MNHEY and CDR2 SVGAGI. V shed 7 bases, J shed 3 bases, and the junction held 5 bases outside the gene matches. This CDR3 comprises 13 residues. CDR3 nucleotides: TGTGCCAGCAAGGCACTAGCGGACTACGAGCAGTACCTC. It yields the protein CASKALADYEQYL.

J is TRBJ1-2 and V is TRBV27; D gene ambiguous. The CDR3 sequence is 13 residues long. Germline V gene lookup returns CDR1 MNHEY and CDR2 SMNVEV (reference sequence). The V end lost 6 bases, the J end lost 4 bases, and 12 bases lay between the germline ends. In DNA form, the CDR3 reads TGTGCCAGCAGAAAAATCCGGGCCTATGGCTACACCTTC. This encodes CASRKIRAYGYTF.

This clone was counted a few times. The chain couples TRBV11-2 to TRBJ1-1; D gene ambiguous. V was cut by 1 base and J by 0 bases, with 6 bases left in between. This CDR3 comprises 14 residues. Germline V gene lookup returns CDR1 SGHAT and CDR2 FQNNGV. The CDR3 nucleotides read TGTGCCAGCAGCTTAGCCACCATGAACACTGAAGCTTTCTTT. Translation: CASSLATMNTEAFF.

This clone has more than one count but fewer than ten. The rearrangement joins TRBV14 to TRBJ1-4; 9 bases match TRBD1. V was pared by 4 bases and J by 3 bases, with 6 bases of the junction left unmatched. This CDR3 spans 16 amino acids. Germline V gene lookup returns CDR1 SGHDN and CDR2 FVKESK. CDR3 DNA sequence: TGTGCCAGCAGCCCCGGACAGGGGTATTCTAATGAAAAACTGTTTTTT. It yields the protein CASSPGQGYSNEKLFF.

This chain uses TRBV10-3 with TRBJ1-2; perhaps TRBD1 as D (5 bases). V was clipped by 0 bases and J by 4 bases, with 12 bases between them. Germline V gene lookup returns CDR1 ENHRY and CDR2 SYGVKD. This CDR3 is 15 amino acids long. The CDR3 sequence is CAISESRQITYGYTF. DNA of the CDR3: TGTGCCATCAGTGAGTCAAGACAGATCACCTATGGCTACACCTTC.